This T cell receptor (beta chain) derives from a study of blood T cells in healthy people across ages. Sample-barcoded 5' priming and a J-beta primer mix drove a second PCR of roughly 6 to 12 cycles. A single record per CDR3 protein comes from TCRdb applying MiXCR to the 5' RACE reads. The sample shows 630,000 or so distinct CDR3 sequences, approximately 30% of them seen only once. This clonotype was counted many times. Trimming removed 6 bases from V and 4 bases from J; junction bases left unmatched: 16. Germline V lookup: CDR1 SGHTA, CDR2 FQGTGA. The CDR3 loop spans 17 amino acids. This TCR was sampled from an elderly woman in good health. This sequence joins TRBV7-3 and TRBJ1-2; 8 positions agree with TRBD1. Sequencing was carried out using blood. For the CDR3, the DNA is TGTGCCAGCAGTTATAATCAGGACAGGGTCAGGACCTATGGCTACACCTTC. Amino acids: CASSYNQDRVRTYGYTF.